A single sample is the source of the 15 T cell receptor beta chains below, sequenced in a study of blood T cell repertoires in COVID-19. Profiled with immunoSEQ multiplex PCR; TCRdb holds only in-frame clones, not every one. The profile shows 95,000 to 150,000 clones, roughly 89% of them singletons. The specimen was PBMCs or T cells enriched from blood (not recorded which). The receptors were sampled from a woman aged 25-40 years who had recovered from COVID-19.

This sequence joins TRBV19 and TRBJ2-1; D not resolved. The CDR3 spans 19 residues. Germline values: CDR1 LNHDA, CDR2 SQIVND (reference sequence). V lost 5 bases, J lost 0 bases, and 23 bases lay in between. In DNA, the CDR3 is TGTGCCAGTAGTCCTCCGTCGGCTAGGCACCTCAGCTCCTACAATGAGCAGTTCTTC. This gives the protein CASSPPSARHLSSYNEQFF. The full variable domain, with the rest looked up from reference TRBV19 and TRBJ2-1, is DGGITQSPKYLFRKEGQNVTLSCEQNLNHDAMYWYRQDPGQGLRLIYYSQIVNDFQKGDIAEGYSVSREKKESFPLTVTSAQKNPTAFYLCASSPPSARHLSSYNEQFFGPGTRLTVL.

In this sample, this clone turned up once. The chain employs TRBV5-4 and TRBJ2-1, with TRBD2 matching 12 bases. The germline CDR1 and CDR2 sequences are SGHNT and YYREEE (reference sequence). The trim removed 3 bases at V and 0 bases at J, leaving 1 base unmatched. The CDR3 covers 16 residues. CDR3 loop: CASSSTSGSSYNEQFF. The CDR3 DNA reads TGTGCCAGCAGCTCGACTAGCGGGAGCTCCTACAATGAGCAGTTCTTC.

The chain employs TRBV5-1 and TRBJ1-6; D unresolved. The CDR3 totals 14 residues. The V gene's germline CDR1 is SGHRS and CDR2 YFSETQ. The V end lost 1 base, the J end lost 7 bases, and 9 bases lay between the germline ends. The chain's CDR3 is CASSLNGGNSPLHF. CDR3 nucleotide sequence: TGCGCCAGCAGCTTGAACGGAGGGAATTCACCCCTCCACTTT.

The rearrangement uses TRBV12-3 or TRBV12-4 and TRBJ2-3; TRBD1 matches 7 bases. The V gene end was trimmed by 3 bases and the J gene end by 3 bases; junction bases not matched to a gene: 0. This CDR3 contains 13 residues. CDR3 bases: TGTGCCAGCAGTTTGGGACAGACAGATACGCAGTATTTT. It encodes CASSLGQTDTQYF.

In this sample, this clone turned up a few times. The rearrangement uses TRBV29-1 and TRBJ2-7; 7 bases are a match to TRBD1. This CDR3 contains 12 residues. Germline V gives CDR1 SQVTM, CDR2 ANQGSEA. Unmatched junction bases numbered 3, after V lost 7 bases and J lost 0 bases. The CDR3 coding sequence is TGCAGCGGGGGACAGAGCTCCTACGAGCAGTACTTC. Protein: CSGGQSSYEQYF.

This clone was picked up one time. This chain links TRBV10-1 with TRBJ1-3; 7 nucleotides agree with TRBD1. V was clipped by 7 bases and J by 1 base; unmatched bases: 10. The CDR3 has 16 amino acids. Germline-derived CDR1 and CDR2 are WNHNN and SYGVQD (reference sequence). The CDR3 DNA reads as TGCGCCAGCAATAGACAGGGCTCATCTTCTGGAAACACCATATATTTT. Its translation is CASNRQGSSSGNTIYF.

The CDR3 nucleotides read TGTGCCAGTAGCAACCGGAGGACAGGGGGCCCGATGGGGAACACTGAAGCTTTCTTT. It translates to CASSNRRTGGPMGNTEAFF. The V and J genes are TRBV19 and TRBJ1-1; 11 bases agree with TRBD1. The length of the CDR3 is 19 residues. Per the germline V gene, CDR1 is LNHDA and CDR2 is SQIVND (reference sequence). V dropped 6 bases and J dropped 1; count of bases not matched to a gene: 16.

This rearrangement joins TRBV5-4 to TRBJ2-7; D possibly corresponds to TRBD2 (5 bases). The V gene's germline CDR1 is SGHNT and CDR2 YYREEE (reference sequence). V lost 6 bases, J lost 6 bases, and 19 bases lay in between. CDR3 length equals 14 residues. CDR3 nucleotide sequence: TGTGCCAGCACCCTTGACACGCGGGCGGTCGAGCAGTACTTC. This codes for CASTLDTRAVEQYF.

This clone was counted many times. This chain joins TRBV5-6 and TRBJ1-2, with a tentative D call TRBD1 (6 bases). The CDR3 spans 17 residues. Trimming took off 5 bases at V and 1 base at J, with 21 bases between the two ends. The germline CDR1 and CDR2 sequences are SGHDT and YYEEEE. The CDR3 loop reads CASSTPRTATVNYGYTF. The DNA for the CDR3 is TGTGCCAGCAGTACCCCTAGGACAGCTACAGTTAACTATGGCTACACCTTC.

The chain combines TRBV19 with TRBJ2-3, with TRBD1 as a possible D gene (6 bases). Germline V CDR1 and CDR2: LNHDA, SQIVND (reference sequence). The ends were cut back, 5 bases at V and 6 bases at J, with 18 bases in the middle. CDR3 length equals 15 residues. CDR3 residues: CASSGNSGEQDTQYF. In DNA, the CDR3 is TGTGCCAGTAGTGGTAATTCAGGGGAGCAGGATACGCAGTATTTT.

The gene calls are TRBV18 and TRBJ2-1; TRBD1 agrees at 7 bases. The CDR3 spans 16 residues. The junction had 11 bases not matched to a gene; V was cut back by 3 bases and J by 6 bases. The germline gives CDR1 KGHSH, CDR2 LQKENI. CDR3 residues: CASSPSPIRQGNEQFF. The CDR3, as DNA: TGTGCCAGCTCACCGTCCCCCATTAGACAGGGCAATGAGCAGTTCTTC.

This clone has just one count. This chain uses TRBV4-1 with TRBJ2-2, with D possibly being TRBD2 (5 bases). The CDR3 covers 14 residues. Germline V gene data show CDR1 as MGHRA and CDR2 as YSYEKL. With 6 bases removed from V and 8 bases from J, the gap between germline ends came to 16 bases. CDR3 sequence: CASRGGGRGGELFF. Written as DNA, the CDR3 is TGCGCCAGCAGGGGCGGCGGCCGAGGGGGGGAGCTGTTTTTT.

The chain joins TRBV10-2 to TRBJ2-3, with a tentative D call TRBD2 (6 bases). The V gene's germline CDR1 is WSHSY and CDR2 SAAADI. V lost 2 bases and J 0 bases, leaving 9 bases between the germline ends. CDR3 length equals 15 residues. In DNA, the CDR3 is TGCGCCAGCAGTGAGGGCGGGACCAGCACAGATACGCAGTATTTT. This encodes CASSEGGTSTDTQYF.

This clone was seen a handful of times. CDR3 loop: CAWGGGARTGANVLTF. CDR3 nucleotide sequence: TGTGCCTGGGGAGGGGGCGCAAGGACTGGGGCCAACGTCCTGACTTTC. This sequence joins TRBV30 and TRBJ2-6; possibly TRBD1 for D (7 bases). The V gene's germline CDR1 is GTSNPN and CDR2 SVGIG (reference sequence). V lost 5 bases to trimming and J lost 2 bases, with 16 bases between them. CDR3 size: 16 residues.

V and J are TRBV20-1 and TRBJ1-2; 8 nucleotides align to TRBD1. Germline CDR1 reads DFQATT; CDR2 reads SNEGSKA (reference sequence). The CDR3 runs 13 residues. With 3 bases clipped from V and 7 bases from J, the junction kept 7 bases outside the gene matches. In nucleotides, the CDR3 is TGCAGTGCTAGTCCAGGGGGCGCGGGTGGCTACACCTTC. Encoded protein: CSASPGGAGGYTF.